This T cell receptor (beta chain) was found in a study of Ad26.COV2.S vaccination and SARS-CoV-2 variants. Study context: Donor was one of the participants in the Ad26.COV2.S arm of the COV1001 trial. The authors gave Ad26.COV2.S intramuscularly, either once or twice 56 days apart.

This clone was detected only once. What it binds is unknown. Findings of the study overall: Considerable breadth of spike-specific CD8+ and CD4+ T cell responses has reportedly been documented following vaccination.

Treatment: some 20 received Ad26.COV2.S at low or high dose, single or two shots; about 5 received placebo; per-sample allocation not given. The study sampled participants on day 63 after the first vaccine or placebo injection. Libraries were prepared by immunoSEQ multiplex PCR; TCRdb keeps only in-frame clonotypes and omits some of them. Of approximately 420,000 clones detected, around 85% appear once; the ten largest clones hold 3% to 4.5%. This material consisted of peripheral blood, taken in a trial of Ad26.COV2.S vaccine versus placebo. This sequence originates from a person aged 18-65 years who received the Ad26.COV2.S COVID-19 vaccine or a placebo.

The CDR3 protein is CSASDDHNSPLHF. The CDR3 DNA is TGCAGTGCTAGTGACGACCATAATTCACCCCTCCACTTT. The chain couples TRBV20-1 to TRBJ1-6; D is uncertain. V was shortened by 3 bases and J by 5 bases, with 8 bases between the two germline ends. Germline CDR1 DFQATT, CDR2 SNEGSKA (reference sequence). The CDR3 runs to 13 residues.